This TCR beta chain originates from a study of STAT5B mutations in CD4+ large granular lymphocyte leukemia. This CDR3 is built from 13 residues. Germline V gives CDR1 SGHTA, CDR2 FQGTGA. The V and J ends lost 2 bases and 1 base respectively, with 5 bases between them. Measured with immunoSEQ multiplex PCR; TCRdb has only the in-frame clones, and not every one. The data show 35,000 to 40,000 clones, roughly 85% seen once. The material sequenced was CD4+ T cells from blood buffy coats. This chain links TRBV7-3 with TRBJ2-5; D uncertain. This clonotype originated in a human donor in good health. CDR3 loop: CASSLAAQETQYF. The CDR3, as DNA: TGTGCCAGCAGCTTAGCAGCCCAAGAGACCCAGTACTTC.